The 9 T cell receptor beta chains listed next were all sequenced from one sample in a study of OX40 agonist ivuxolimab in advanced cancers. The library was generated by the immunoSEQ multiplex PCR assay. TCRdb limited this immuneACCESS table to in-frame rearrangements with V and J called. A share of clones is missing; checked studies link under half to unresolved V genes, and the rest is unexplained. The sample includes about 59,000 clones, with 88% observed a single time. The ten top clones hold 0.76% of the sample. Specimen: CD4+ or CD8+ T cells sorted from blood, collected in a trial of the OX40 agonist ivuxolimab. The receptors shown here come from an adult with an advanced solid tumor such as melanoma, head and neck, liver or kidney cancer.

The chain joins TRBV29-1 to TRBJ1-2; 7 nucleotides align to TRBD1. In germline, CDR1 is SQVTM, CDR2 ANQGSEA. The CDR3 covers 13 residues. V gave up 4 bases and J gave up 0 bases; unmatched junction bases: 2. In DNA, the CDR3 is TGCAGCGTTGGGACAGGAGCTAACTATGGCTACACCTTC. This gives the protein CSVGTGANYGYTF.

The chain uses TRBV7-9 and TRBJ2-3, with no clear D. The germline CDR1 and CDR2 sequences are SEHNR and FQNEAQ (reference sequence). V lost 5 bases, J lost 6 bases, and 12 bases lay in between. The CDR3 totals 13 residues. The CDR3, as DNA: TGTGCCAGCAGCCCCCCTTCTCCCGATACGCAGTATTTT. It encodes CASSPPSPDTQYF.

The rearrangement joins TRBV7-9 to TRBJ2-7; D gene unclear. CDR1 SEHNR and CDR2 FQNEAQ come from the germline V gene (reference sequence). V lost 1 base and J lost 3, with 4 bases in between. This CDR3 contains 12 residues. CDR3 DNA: TGTGCCAGCAGCTTAGGGGACTACGAGCAGTACTTC. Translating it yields CASSLGDYEQYF.

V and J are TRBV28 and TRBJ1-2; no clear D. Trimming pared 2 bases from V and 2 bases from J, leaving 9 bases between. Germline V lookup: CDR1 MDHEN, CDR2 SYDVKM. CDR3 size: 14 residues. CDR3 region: CASSLGVGNYGYTF. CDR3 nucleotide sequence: TGTGCCAGCAGTTTAGGGGTGGGGAACTATGGCTACACCTTC.

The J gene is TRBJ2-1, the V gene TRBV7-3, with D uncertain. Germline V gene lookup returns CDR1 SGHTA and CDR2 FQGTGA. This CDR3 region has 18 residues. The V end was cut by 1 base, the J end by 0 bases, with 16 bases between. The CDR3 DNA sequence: TGTGCCAGCAGCTTAAGAGGAAGCGTCCCCCTCTCCTACAATGAGCAGTTCTTC. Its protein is CASSLRGSVPLSYNEQFF. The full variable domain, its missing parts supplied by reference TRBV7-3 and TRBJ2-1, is GAGVSQTPSNKVTEKGKYVELRCDPISGHTALYWYRQSLGQGPEFLIYFQGTGAADDSGLPNDRFFAVRPEGSVSTLKIQRTERGDSAVYLCASSLRGSVPLSYNEQFFGPGTRLTVL.

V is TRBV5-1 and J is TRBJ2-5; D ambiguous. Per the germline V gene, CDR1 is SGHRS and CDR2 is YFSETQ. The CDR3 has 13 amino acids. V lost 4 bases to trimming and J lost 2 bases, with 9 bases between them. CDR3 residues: CASSTTGQETQYF. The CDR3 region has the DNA TGCGCCAGCAGCACTACGGGTCAAGAGACCCAGTACTTC. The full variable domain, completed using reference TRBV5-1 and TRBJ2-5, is KAGVTQTPRYLIKTRGQQVTLSCSPISGHRSVSWYQQTPGQGLQFLFEYFSETQRNKGNFPGRFSGRQFSNSRSEMNVSTLELGDSALYLCASSTTGQETQYFGPGTRLLVL.

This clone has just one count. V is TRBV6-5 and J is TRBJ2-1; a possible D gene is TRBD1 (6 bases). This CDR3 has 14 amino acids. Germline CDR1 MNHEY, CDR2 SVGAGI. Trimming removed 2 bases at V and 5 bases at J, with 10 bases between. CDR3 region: CASSYVKGDNEQFF. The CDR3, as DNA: TGTGCCAGCAGTTACGTTAAGGGGGACAATGAGCAGTTCTTC.

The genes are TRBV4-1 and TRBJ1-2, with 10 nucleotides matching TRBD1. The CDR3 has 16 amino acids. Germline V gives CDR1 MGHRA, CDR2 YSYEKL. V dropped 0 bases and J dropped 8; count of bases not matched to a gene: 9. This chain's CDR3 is CASSQEGTGDPRGYTF. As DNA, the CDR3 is TGCGCCAGCAGCCAAGAAGGGACAGGGGACCCGCGGGGCTACACCTTC.

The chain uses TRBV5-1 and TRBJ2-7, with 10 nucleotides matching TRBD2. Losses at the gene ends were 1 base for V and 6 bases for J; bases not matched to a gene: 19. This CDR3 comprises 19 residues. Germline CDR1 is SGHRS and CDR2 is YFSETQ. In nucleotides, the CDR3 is TGCGCCAGCAGCTTGTACCAGACTAGCGGGCTCACTTATTCCGCCGAGCAGTACTTC. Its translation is CASSLYQTSGLTYSAEQYF.